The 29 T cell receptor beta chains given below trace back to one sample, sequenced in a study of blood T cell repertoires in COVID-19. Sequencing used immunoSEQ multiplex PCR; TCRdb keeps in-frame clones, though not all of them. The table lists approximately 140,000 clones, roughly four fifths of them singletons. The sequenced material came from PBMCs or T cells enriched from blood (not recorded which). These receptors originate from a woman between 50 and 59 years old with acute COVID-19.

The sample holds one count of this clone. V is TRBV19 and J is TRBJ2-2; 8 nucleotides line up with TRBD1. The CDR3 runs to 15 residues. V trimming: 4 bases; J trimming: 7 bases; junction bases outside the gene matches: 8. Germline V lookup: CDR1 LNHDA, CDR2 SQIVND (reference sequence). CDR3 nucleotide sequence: TGTGCCAGTAGTACAGGGGGCGTTTTGTTCGGGGAGCTGTTTTTT. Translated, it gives CASSTGGVLFGELFF.

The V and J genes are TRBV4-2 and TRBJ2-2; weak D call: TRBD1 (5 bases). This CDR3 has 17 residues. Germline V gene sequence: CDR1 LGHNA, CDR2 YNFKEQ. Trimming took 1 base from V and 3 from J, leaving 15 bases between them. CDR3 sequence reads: CASSQGVPTEYTGELFF. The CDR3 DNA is TGTGCCAGCAGCCAAGGGGTCCCGACAGAATACACCGGGGAGCTGTTTTTT.

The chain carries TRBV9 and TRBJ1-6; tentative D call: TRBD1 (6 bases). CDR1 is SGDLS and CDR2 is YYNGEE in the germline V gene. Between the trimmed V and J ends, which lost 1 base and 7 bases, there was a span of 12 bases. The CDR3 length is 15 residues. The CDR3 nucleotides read TGTGCCAGCAGCGTATCACAGGGCGAAAATTCACCCCTCCACTTT. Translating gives CASSVSQGENSPLHF. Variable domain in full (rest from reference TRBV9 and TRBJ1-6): DSGVTQTPKHLITATGQRVTLRCSPRSGDLSVYWYQQSLDQGLQFLIQYYNGEERAKGNILERFSAQQFPDLHSELNLSSLELGDSALYFCASSVSQGENSPLHFGNGTRLTVT.

CDR3 nucleotides: TGCAGCGTTGAAGCCAGGACTAGCTTTGAGCAGTTCTTC. Translation gives CSVEARTSFEQFF. The chain is built from TRBV29-1 and TRBJ2-1; TRBD2 agrees at 8 bases. Germline trimming cut 1 base from V and 9 bases from J; bases unmatched to any gene: 5. Germline assignment: CDR1 SQVTM and CDR2 ANQGSEA. The CDR3 sequence is 13 residues long.

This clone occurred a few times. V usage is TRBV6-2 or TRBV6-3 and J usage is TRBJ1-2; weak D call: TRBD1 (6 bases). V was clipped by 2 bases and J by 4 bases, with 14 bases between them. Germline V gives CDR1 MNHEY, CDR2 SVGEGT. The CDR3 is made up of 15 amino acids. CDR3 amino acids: CASSYSSGAIYGYTF. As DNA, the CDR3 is TGTGCCAGCAGTTACAGCTCAGGGGCTATCTATGGCTACACCTTC.

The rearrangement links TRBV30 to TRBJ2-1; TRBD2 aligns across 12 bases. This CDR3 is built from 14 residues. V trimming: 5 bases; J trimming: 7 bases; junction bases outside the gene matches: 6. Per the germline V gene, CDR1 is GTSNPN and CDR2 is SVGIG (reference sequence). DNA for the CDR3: TGTGCCTGGGGGCTAGCGGGAGGGAAAAATGAGCAGTTCTTC. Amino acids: CAWGLAGGKNEQFF. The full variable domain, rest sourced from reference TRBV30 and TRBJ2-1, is SQTIHQWPATLVQPVGSPLSLECTVEGTSNPNLYWYRQAAGRGLQLLFYSVGIGQISSEVPQNLSASRPQDRQFILSSKKLLLSDSGFYLCAWGLAGGKNEQFFGPGTRLTVL.

This chain's CDR3 is CAWSGGLAGASTEAFF. In DNA form, the CDR3 reads TGTGCCTGGAGTGGGGGACTGGCGGGGGCGAGCACTGAAGCTTTCTTT. The rearrangement joins TRBV30 to TRBJ1-1, with D maybe TRBD1 (6 bases). This CDR3 comprises 16 residues. V lost 1 base and J lost 4, with 19 bases in between. Germline assignment: CDR1 GTSNPN and CDR2 SVGIG (reference sequence).

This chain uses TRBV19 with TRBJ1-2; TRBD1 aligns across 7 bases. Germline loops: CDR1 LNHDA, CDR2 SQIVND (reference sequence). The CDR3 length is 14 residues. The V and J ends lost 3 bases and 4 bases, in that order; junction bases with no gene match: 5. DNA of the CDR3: TGTGCCAGTAGTATTGGGACAGCTGCCTATGGCTACACCTTC. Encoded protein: CASSIGTAAYGYTF. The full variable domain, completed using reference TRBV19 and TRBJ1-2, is DGGITQSPKYLFRKEGQNVTLSCEQNLNHDAMYWYRQDPGQGLRLIYYSQIVNDFQKGDIAEGYSVSREKKESFPLTVTSAQKNPTAFYLCASSIGTAAYGYTFGSGTRLTVV.

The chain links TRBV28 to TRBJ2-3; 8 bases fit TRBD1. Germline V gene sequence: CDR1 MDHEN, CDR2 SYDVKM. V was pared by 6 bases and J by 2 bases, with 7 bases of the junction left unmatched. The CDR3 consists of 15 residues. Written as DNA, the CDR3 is TGTGCCAGCAGCAACCCGGGACAGGCCACAGATACGCAGTATTTT. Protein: CASSNPGQATDTQYF.

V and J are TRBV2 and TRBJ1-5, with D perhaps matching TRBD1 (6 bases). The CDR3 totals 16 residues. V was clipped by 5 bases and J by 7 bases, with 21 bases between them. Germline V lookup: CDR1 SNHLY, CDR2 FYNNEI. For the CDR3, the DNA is TGTGCCAGCAGTCCAAATACGGGGGGCCTGAAACAGCCCCAGCATTTT. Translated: CASSPNTGGLKQPQHF.

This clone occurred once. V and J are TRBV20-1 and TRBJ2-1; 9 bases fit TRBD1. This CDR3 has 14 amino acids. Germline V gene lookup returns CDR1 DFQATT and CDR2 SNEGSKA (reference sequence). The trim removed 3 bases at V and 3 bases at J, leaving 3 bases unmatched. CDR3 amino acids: CSASGTGHYNEQFF. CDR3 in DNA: TGCAGTGCTAGTGGGACAGGGCACTACAATGAGCAGTTCTTC.

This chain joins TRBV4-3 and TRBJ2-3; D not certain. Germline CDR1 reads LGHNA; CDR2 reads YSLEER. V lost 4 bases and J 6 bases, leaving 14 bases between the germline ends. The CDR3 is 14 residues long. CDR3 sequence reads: CASSPLGQQDTQYF. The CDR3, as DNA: TGCGCCAGCAGCCCTCTAGGTCAGCAGGATACGCAGTATTTT.

CDR3 residues: CASRRQGATEAFF. CDR3 nucleotide sequence: TGTGCCAGCAGACGGCAGGGGGCTACTGAAGCTTTCTTT. V and J are TRBV27 and TRBJ1-1; TRBD1 agrees at 8 bases. The ends lost 6 bases at V and 5 bases at J; junction bases unmatched: 5. The CDR3 extends over 13 amino acids. Germline CDR1 and CDR2: MNHEY and SMNVEV (reference sequence).

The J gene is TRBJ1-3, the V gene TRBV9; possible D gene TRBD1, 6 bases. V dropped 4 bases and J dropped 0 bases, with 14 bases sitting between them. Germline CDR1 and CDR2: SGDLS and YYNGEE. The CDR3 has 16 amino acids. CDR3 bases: TGTGCCAGCAGCTCTGGGGACATAGACTCTGGAAACACCATATATTTT. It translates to CASSSGDIDSGNTIYF.

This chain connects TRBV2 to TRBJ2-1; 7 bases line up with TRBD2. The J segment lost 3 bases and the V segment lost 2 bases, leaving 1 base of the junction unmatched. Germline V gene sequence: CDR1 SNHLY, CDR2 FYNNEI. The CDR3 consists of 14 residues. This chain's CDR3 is CASSEPSGYNEQFF. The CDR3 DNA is TGTGCCAGCAGTGAACCTAGCGGCTACAATGAGCAGTTCTTC.

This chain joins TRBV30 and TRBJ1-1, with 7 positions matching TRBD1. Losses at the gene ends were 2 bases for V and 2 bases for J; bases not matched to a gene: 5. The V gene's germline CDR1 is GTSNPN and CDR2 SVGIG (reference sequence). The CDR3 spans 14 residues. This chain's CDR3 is CAWSSGQFNTEAFF. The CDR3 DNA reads TGTGCCTGGAGTTCGGGACAGTTTAACACTGAAGCTTTCTTT.

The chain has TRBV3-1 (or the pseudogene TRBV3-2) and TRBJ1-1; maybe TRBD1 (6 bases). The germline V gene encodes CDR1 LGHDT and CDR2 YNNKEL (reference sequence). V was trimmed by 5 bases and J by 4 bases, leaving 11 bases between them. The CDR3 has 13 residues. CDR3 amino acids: CASSVQGSTEAFF. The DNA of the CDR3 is TGTGCCAGCAGCGTACAGGGTAGCACTGAAGCTTTCTTT.

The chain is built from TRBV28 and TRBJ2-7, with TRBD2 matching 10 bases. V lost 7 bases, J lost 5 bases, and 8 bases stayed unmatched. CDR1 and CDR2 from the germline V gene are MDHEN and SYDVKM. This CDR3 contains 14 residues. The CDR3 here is CASTISSGSNEQYF. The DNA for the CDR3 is TGTGCCAGCACCATATCTAGCGGGAGTAACGAGCAGTACTTC.

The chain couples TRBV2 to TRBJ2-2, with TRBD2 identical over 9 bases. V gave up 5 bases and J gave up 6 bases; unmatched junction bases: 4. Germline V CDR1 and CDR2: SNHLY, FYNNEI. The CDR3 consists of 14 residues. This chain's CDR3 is CASSSLAGAGELFF. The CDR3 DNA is TGTGCCAGCAGTTCATTAGCGGGAGCCGGGGAGCTGTTTTTT. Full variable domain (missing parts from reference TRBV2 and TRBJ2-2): EPEVTQTPSHQVTQMGQEVILRCVPISNHLYFYWYRQILGQKVEFLVSFYNNEISEKSEIFDDQFSVERPDGSNFTLKIRSTKLEDSAMYFCASSSLAGAGELFFGEGSRLTVL.

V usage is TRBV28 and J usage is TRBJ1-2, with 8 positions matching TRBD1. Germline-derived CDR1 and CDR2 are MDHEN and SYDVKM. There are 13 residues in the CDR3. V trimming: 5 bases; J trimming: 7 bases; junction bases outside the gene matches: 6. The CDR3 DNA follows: TGTGCCAGCAGTAGTCAGGGGGCCGGTGGCTACACCTTC. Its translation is CASSSQGAGGYTF.

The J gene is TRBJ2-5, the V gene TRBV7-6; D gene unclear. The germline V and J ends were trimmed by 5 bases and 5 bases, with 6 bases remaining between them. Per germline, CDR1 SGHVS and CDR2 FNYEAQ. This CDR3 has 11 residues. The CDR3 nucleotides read TGTGCCAGCAGCCCTAAGGAGACCCAGTACTTC. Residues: CASSPKETQYF.

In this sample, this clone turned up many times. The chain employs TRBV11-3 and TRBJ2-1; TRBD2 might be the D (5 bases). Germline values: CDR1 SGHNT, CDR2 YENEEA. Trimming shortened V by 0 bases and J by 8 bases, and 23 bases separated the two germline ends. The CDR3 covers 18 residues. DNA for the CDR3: TGTGCCAGCAGCTTAGATAGTGAGTCTCCCGGGGATGGCGATGAGCAGTTCTTC. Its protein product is CASSLDSESPGDGDEQFF.

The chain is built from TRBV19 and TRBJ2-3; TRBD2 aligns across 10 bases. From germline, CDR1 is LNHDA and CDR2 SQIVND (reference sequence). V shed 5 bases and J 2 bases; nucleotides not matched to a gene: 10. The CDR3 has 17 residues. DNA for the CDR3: TGTGCCAGTAGTCCCCACCCTAGCGGGAGCCCCACAGATACGCAGTATTTT. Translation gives CASSPHPSGSPTDTQYF.

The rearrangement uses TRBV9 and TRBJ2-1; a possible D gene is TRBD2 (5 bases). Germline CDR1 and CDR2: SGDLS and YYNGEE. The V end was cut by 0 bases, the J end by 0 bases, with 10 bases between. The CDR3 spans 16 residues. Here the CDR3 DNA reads TGTGCCAGCAGCGTAGTCCTAGGGAGCTCCTACAATGAGCAGTTCTTC. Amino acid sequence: CASSVVLGSSYNEQFF.

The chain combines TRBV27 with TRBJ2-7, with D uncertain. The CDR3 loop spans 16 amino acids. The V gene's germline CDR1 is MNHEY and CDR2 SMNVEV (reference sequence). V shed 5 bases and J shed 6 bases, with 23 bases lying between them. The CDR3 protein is CASSLQLAGLGGEQYF. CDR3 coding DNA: TGTGCCAGCAGTCTCCAATTAGCTGGCCTAGGTGGCGAGCAGTACTTC.

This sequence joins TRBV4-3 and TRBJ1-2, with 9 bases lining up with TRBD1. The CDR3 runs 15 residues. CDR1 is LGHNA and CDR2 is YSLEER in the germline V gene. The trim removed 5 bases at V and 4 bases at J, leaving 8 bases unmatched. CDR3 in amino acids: CASSITGTGSYGYTF. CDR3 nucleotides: TGCGCCAGCAGCATAACCGGGACAGGGAGCTATGGCTACACCTTC.

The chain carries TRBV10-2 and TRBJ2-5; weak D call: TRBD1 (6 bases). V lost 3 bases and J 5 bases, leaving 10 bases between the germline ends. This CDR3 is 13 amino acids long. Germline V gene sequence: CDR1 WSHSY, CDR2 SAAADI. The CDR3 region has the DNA TGCGCCAGCAGTGAACAGGGCCAGGAGACCCAGTACTTC. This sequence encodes CASSEQGQETQYF.

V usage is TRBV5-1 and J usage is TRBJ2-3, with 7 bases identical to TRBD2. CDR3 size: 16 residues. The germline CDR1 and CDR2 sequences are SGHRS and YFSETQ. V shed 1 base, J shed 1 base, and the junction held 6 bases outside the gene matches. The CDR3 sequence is CASSLSVGGGTDTQYF. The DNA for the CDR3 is TGCGCCAGCAGCTTGTCGGTGGGAGGGGGCACAGATACGCAGTATTTT.

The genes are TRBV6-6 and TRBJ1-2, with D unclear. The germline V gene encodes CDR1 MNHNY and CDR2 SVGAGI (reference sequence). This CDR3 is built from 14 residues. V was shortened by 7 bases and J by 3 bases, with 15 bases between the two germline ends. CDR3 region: CASTNPGYYYGYTF. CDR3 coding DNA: TGTGCCAGCACTAATCCGGGATACTACTATGGCTACACCTTC.